The clone carrying this T cell receptor (beta chain) was recorded many times. Its antigen is unidentified. This sample is part of a study of identical twins. Study-level results: Fewer insertions characterized abundant cord blood beta clonotypes, whereas memory repertoires showed none. Zero-insertion results could be subject to partial confounding by invariant MAIT and iNKT cells.

A universal primer site was created by template switching, with the cDNA bearing unique molecular identifiers. TCRdb ran MiXCR on the 5' RACE reads and lists one entry per CDR3 protein. The sample contains 400,000 to 500,000 distinct CDR3 sequences, roughly 13% of which appear only once. In germline, CDR1 is SGHTA, CDR2 FQGNSA. V dropped 1 base and J dropped 3; count of bases not matched to a gene: 4. CDR3 size: 15 residues. The same specimen was also included in a second study, on yellow fever vaccine responses in identical twins. That study reports: Twins showed a vaccine T cell response that reportedly seemed partly convergent, partly personalized.

This clonotype originated in a woman in her late teens or twenties in good health. V gene TRBV7-2 combines with J gene TRBJ2-3; 7 nucleotides line up with TRBD2. Sample: CD4+ T cells sorted from blood. The CDR3, as DNA: TGTGCCAGCAGCTTAGAGGCCGGGAGGACAGATACGCAGTATTTT. Encoded protein: CASSLEAGRTDTQYF.